This T cell receptor beta chain was obtained from a study of blood T cell repertoires in COVID-19. Study as a whole: Sources were T cells, B-cell-depleted T cells, or PBMCs; the material itself was cDNA or gDNA.

Authors' analysis steps: Reference gene primer amplification gave estimated nucleated cell counts. Assay: immunoSEQ multiplex PCR; the TCRdb copy retains only in-frame clones and omits some. V, J and clone size were drawn from that table, and D and trimming were deduced from the DNA. Here the sample spans around 300,000 clones, 80% to 95% being singletons. This sequence was found in a young woman with COVID-19, enrolled during active disease. Source material: peripheral blood.

The CDR3 here is CASSTPTGAGTEAFF. The DNA of the CDR3 is TGTGCCAGCAGTACCCCGACAGGGGCGGGCACTGAAGCTTTCTTT. The rearrangement joins TRBV6-5 to TRBJ1-1, with 8 bases that match TRBD1. Germline V CDR1 and CDR2: MNHEY, SVGAGI. The CDR3 is 15 residues long. Losses at the gene ends were 5 bases for V and 4 bases for J; bases not matched to a gene: 9.